Listed below are T cell receptor beta chains from one sample, sequenced in a study of blood T cell repertoires in COVID-19. Profiled with immunoSEQ multiplex PCR; TCRdb holds only in-frame clones, not every one. The table shows about 150,000 clones, with roughly 89% occurring only once. The sample was PBMCs or T cells enriched from blood (not recorded which). The origin of the receptors is a man over 45 who had recovered from COVID-19. The CDR3 runs from the conserved cysteine through the conserved F or W. The D gene is left open where the match is weak. Size is stated for part of the rows, as once, few or many counts, or as a class when the clone is expanded.

length	D	size	V	J	DNA	CDR3
13	.	.	TRBV5-1	TRBJ1-5	TGCGCCAGCAGCTTGGGCATAGATCAGCCCCAGCATTTT	CASSLGIDQPQHF
14	.	.	TRBV5-1	TRBJ2-3	TGCGCCAGCAGCTTCTCGGGGGGCTATGATACGCAGTATTTT	CASSFSGGYDTQYF
11	.	.	TRBV6-5	TRBJ2-1	TGTGCCAGCAGTTTTACCCAGGAGCAGTTCTTC	CASSFTQEQFF
15	TRBD1	.	TRBV5-1	TRBJ1-2	TGCGCCAGCAGCTTAGGTGGGACAGAACCTTATGGCTACACCTTC	CASSLGGTEPYGYTF
15	.	.	TRBV6-5	TRBJ2-3	TGTGCCAGCAGAGATCGAACTAGCTCCCGGGATACGCAGTATTTT	CASRDRTSSRDTQYF
15	.	.	TRBV18	TRBJ2-2	TGTGCCAGCTCACCAGATACGGGGGTGACCGGGGAGCTGTTTTTT	CASSPDTGVTGELFF
15	.	.	TRBV5-4	TRBJ1-1	TGTGCCAGCAGCTTAGGCAGGGGCGTGAACACTGAAGCTTTCTTT	CASSLGRGVNTEAFF
11	.	.	TRBV19	TRBJ1-2	TGTGCCAGTATTGGGGCTTTCGGCTACACCTTC	CASIGAFGYTF
14	TRBD2	.	TRBV5-1	TRBJ2-5	TGCGCCAGCAGCTCAACTAGCGTTCGAGAGACCCAGTACTTC	CASSSTSVRETQYF
15	TRBD2	.	TRBV19	TRBJ2-7	TGTGCCAGTAGCCTAACTAGCGGGAGTTACTACGAGCAGTACTTC	CASSLTSGSYYEQYF
12	.	.	TRBV5-5	TRBJ2-7	TGTGCCAGCAGCTTGACGGTCCACGAGCAGTACTTC	CASSLTVHEQYF
18	TRBD2	.	TRBV3-1/TRBV3-2	TRBJ2-5	TGTGCCAGCAGCCAGGGACTAGCGGGAGCGCGCGGGAGAGAGACCCAGTACTTC	CASSQGLAGARGRETQYF
14	.	.	TRBV6-5	TRBJ2-1	TGTGCCAGCAGTTACCTACAGGGGAGGAATGAGCAGTTCTTC	CASSYLQGRNEQFF
14	.	.	TRBV24-1	TRBJ1-6	TGTGCCACCAGTGATGGGGAAAGGGGTTCACCCCTCCACTTT	CATSDGERGSPLHF
16	TRBD1	.	TRBV4-3	TRBJ1-1	TGCGCCAGCAGCCAATCGACCGGGACAGGGGGCACTGAAGCTTTCTTT	CASSQSTGTGGTEAFF
14	.	.	TRBV28	TRBJ1-1	TGTGCCAGCAGTTCATACCTGCTTAGCACTGAAGCTTTCTTT	CASSSYLLSTEAFF
13	.	.	TRBV19	TRBJ1-5	TGTGCCAGTAGTATAGATCGGGATCAGCCCCAGCATTTT	CASSIDRDQPQHF
14	TRBD1	.	TRBV7-2	TRBJ1-1	TGTGCCAGCAGCCCCGGACAGGGCGGCACTGAAGCTTTCTTT	CASSPGQGGTEAFF
14	.	.	TRBV11-3	TRBJ2-1	TGTGCCAGCAGCACGCGGACTAAAAACAATGAGCAGTTCTTC	CASSTRTKNNEQFF
13	TRBD1	.	TRBV28	TRBJ1-4	TGTGCCACCGCCCCGACAGGGGAGGAAAAACTGTTTTTT	CATAPTGEEKLFF
16	.	once	TRBV28	TRBJ1-1	TGTGCCAGCAGACTTACCCGGACAAGGATGAACACTGAAGCTTTCTTT	CASRLTRTRMNTEAFF
13	.	.	TRBV3-1/TRBV3-2	TRBJ2-3	TGTGCCAGCAGCCTCAGGGGAGGGAATACGCAGTATTTT	CASSLRGGNTQYF
14	.	.	TRBV2	TRBJ1-2	TGTGCATCGACGGAAGGTCATCTAGAGGCTGGCTACACCTTC	CASTEGHLEAGYTF
17	TRBD2	.	TRBV5-1	TRBJ2-1	TGCGCCAGCAGCCGCCGAACTAGCGGGGGGTCCTACAATGAGCAGTTCTTC	CASSRRTSGGSYNEQFF
12	TRBD1	.	TRBV30	TRBJ1-2	TGTGCCTGTTCCAGGGGGCCCTCTGGCTACACCTTC	CACSRGPSGYTF
15	.	.	TRBV24-1	TRBJ2-1	TGTGCCACCAGTGTGGCAGGGGTTCTCAACAATGAGCAGTTCTTC	CATSVAGVLNNEQFF
13	.	.	TRBV10-3	TRBJ1-1	TGTGCCATCAGTCTAGGGGTGGGGACTGAAGCTTTCTTT	CAISLGVGTEAFF
14	.	.	TRBV7-2	TRBJ1-1	TGTGCCAGCAGCCGCGATGGGAGGAACACTGAAGCTTTCTTT	CASSRDGRNTEAFF
15	TRBD1	.	TRBV9	TRBJ1-2	TGTGCCAGCAGCGGGTATACAGGGGAGGACTATGGCTACACCTTC	CASSGYTGEDYGYTF
14	.	.	TRBV7-2	TRBJ2-3	TGTGCCAGCAGCTTAACTAGGAGCACAGATACGCAGTATTTT	CASSLTRSTDTQYF
14	TRBD1	.	TRBV5-1	TRBJ2-5	TGCGCCAGCAGCTTTGGGACAGGGGAAGAGACCCAGTACTTC	CASSFGTGEETQYF
15	TRBD2	.	TRBV5-8	TRBJ2-5	TGTGCCAGCAGCTCCTCCCGGGGGGTCCGCGAGACCCAGTACTTC	CASSSSRGVRETQYF
13	.	once	TRBV7-2	TRBJ2-7	TGTGCCAGCAGCTTAAGTCCTGCGGGGGAGCAGTACTTC	CASSLSPAGEQYF
18	TRBD2	.	TRBV5-1	TRBJ2-3	TGCGCCAGCAGTCAGACTAGCGGGAGGGCCGGAAGCACAGATACGCAGTATTTT	CASSQTSGRAGSTDTQYF
17	.	.	TRBV14	TRBJ2-1	TGTGCCAGCAGCCAAGAGGGTTGGGGAGTGCCATACAATGAGCAGTTCTTC	CASSQEGWGVPYNEQFF
18	TRBD2	.	TRBV9	TRBJ2-2	TGTGCCAGCAGCGTAGGTCCTAGCGGGAGGTCGAACACCGGGGAGCTGTTTTTT	CASSVGPSGRSNTGELFF
14	TRBD1	.	TRBV30	TRBJ2-3	TGTGCCTGGAGCCGGGACAGGCCCACAGATACGCAGTATTTT	CAWSRDRPTDTQYF
16	.	.	TRBV3-1/TRBV3-2	TRBJ2-3	TGTGCCAGCAGCCAAGAAAGGCGGGCAGGCGGGTATACGCAGTATTTT	CASSQERRAGGYTQYF
19	TRBD2	.	TRBV7-6	TRBJ2-1	TGTGCCAGCAGCCCGGTTGGTGGCGGGAGGTCCTACTCCTACAATGAGCAGTTCTTC	CASSPVGGGRSYSYNEQFF
17	TRBD2	.	TRBV7-9	TRBJ2-3	TGTGCCAGCAGCCTACTAGCGGGGGGCCCAAGCGTGGATACGCAGTATTTT	CASSLLAGGPSVDTQYF
16	.	once	TRBV5-1	TRBJ2-5	TGCGCCAGCAGCGTCAGCTCAGGGGCGAGGAAAGAGACCCAGTACTTC	CASSVSSGARKETQYF
14	.	.	TRBV6-5	TRBJ1-2	TGTGCCAGCAGTAAAACCCAGAACCTCTATGGCTACACCTTC	CASSKTQNLYGYTF
12	TRBD1	.	TRBV7-3	TRBJ1-1	TGTGCCAGCAGCTTGACAGGGGGGCTAGCTTTCTTT	CASSLTGGLAFF
14	TRBD2	medium-sized	TRBV7-9	TRBJ2-1	TGTGCCAGCAGCTTAGGACTAGCCCTCAATGAGCAGTTCTTC	CASSLGLALNEQFF
15	.	.	TRBV4-1	TRBJ1-2	TGCGCCAGCAGCCAAGATACAGGTGGCTACTCTGGCTACACCTTC	CASSQDTGGYSGYTF
15	.	few	TRBV28	TRBJ1-5	TGTGCCAGCAGTGTCACAGATTCCAGCAATCAGCCCCAGCATTTT	CASSVTDSSNQPQHF
13	.	.	TRBV7-2	TRBJ2-1	TGTGCCAGCAGCTTAATCGGGTACAATGAGCAGTTCTTC	CASSLIGYNEQFF
15	.	few	TRBV2	TRBJ1-5	TGTGCCAGCAGTGGGGCCAGGGTCGGAAATCAGCCCCAGCATTTT	CASSGARVGNQPQHF
14	.	.	TRBV7-3	TRBJ2-7	TGTGCCAGCAGGCCAACCTCGACAGGAGAGGAGCAGTACTTC	CASRPTSTGEEQYF
19	.	few	TRBV9	TRBJ2-6	TGTGCCAGCAGCGTAGAGGGACTCGGGCTGTTCCAGGGGGCCAACGTCCTGACTTTC	CASSVEGLGLFQGANVLTF
18	.	few	TRBV11-3	TRBJ1-5	TGTGCCAGCAGCCAGAACCGAGGGCGGGGCTTACTCGGTCAGCCCCAGCATTTT	CASSQNRGRGLLGQPQHF
14	.	.	TRBV28	TRBJ2-5	TGTGCCAGCAGCCCGACCACCTGGGCTGAGACCCAGTACTTC	CASSPTTWAETQYF
14	.	.	TRBV9	TRBJ2-7	TGTGCCAGCAGCGTCCCGGAGGGGGCGGGCGAGCAGTACTTC	CASSVPEGAGEQYF
13	.	.	TRBV19	TRBJ2-7	TGTGCCAGTAGTTCGGGGACTCTCTACGAGCAGTACTTC	CASSSGTLYEQYF
11	.	.	TRBV3-1/TRBV3-2	TRBJ2-3	TGTGCCAGCAGCCAATCCCAGTCGCAGTATTTT	CASSQSQSQYF
11	.	.	TRBV20-1	TRBJ2-7	TGCAGTGCAAAGGACAACTACGAGCAGTACTTC	CSAKDNYEQYF
15	.	once	TRBV4-3	TRBJ2-1	TGCGCCAGCAGCCAAACAGGACCAACCGGCAATGAGCAGTTCTTC	CASSQTGPTGNEQFF